These 20 T cell receptor beta chains were sequenced from one sample in a study of blood T cells in healthy people across ages. Together with a sample-barcoded 5' primer, a J-beta primer mix was included in a second PCR lasting roughly 6 to 12 cycles. A single record per CDR3 protein comes from TCRdb applying MiXCR to the 5' RACE reads. The data contain 1.4 million to 1.5 million distinct CDR3 sequences, 40% to 50% of them singletons. The sample taken for sequencing was blood. These receptors all come from a woman under 30 in good health.

This clonotype appeared a few times. The V gene is TRBV11-1, the J gene TRBJ1-1, with 8 bases aligning to TRBD1. V was clipped by 5 bases and J by 7 bases; unmatched bases: 9. Germline V lookup: CDR1 SGHAT, CDR2 FQDESV (reference sequence). CDR3 length: 14 residues. CDR3 sequence reads: CASSIRRGRGEAFF. In nucleotides, the CDR3 is TGTGCCAGCAGCATACGCAGGGGGCGTGGTGAAGCTTTCTTT.

The V call is TRBV4-2, the J call TRBJ1-1; no firm D call. This CDR3 spans 14 amino acids. The germline V gene encodes CDR1 LGHNA and CDR2 YNFKEQ. The V and J ends lost 1 base and 1 base respectively, with 7 bases between them. The CDR3 protein is CASSQGTENTEAFF. The CDR3 nucleotides read TGTGCCAGCAGCCAAGGGACGGAGAACACTGAAGCTTTCTTT.

The chain joins TRBV4-1 to TRBJ1-1, with a weak D call TRBD1 (6 bases). Germline V CDR1 and CDR2: MGHRA, YSYEKL. The CDR3 spans 16 residues. V shed 3 bases and J shed 4 bases, with 18 bases lying between them. The CDR3 sequence is CASSHTSDRIGTEAFF. The CDR3 DNA sequence: TGCGCCAGCAGCCATACCTCTGACAGGATCGGCACTGAAGCTTTCTTT.

The rearrangement links TRBV4-1 to TRBJ2-1; no clear D gene. The V end was cut by 1 base, the J end by 8 bases, with 12 bases between. This CDR3 comprises 14 residues. Germline V gene sequence: CDR1 MGHRA, CDR2 YSYEKL. CDR3 bases: TGCGCCAGCAGCCAAGTGGCCTTGATCTATGAGCAGTTCTTC. Residues: CASSQVALIYEQFF.

The chain couples TRBV27 to TRBJ2-7; possibly TRBD2 for D (6 bases). The CDR3 covers 14 residues. Trimming stripped 4 bases from V and 2 bases from J, with 12 bases between. Germline V lookup: CDR1 MNHEY, CDR2 SMNVEV (reference sequence). CDR3 amino acids: CASSSGLDAYEQYF. DNA of the CDR3: TGTGCCAGCAGTTCGGGACTGGATGCCTACGAGCAGTACTTC.

The chain couples TRBV6-2 or TRBV6-3 to TRBJ2-5, with 14 positions matching TRBD2. Germline V gene lookup returns CDR1 MNHEY and CDR2 SVGEGT. The V gene end was trimmed by 2 bases and the J gene end by 3 bases; junction bases not matched to a gene: 26. The CDR3 is 24 amino acids. The CDR3 DNA is TGTGCCAGCAGTTACACGCCGACTAGCGGGAGGGCCGTTTTCAATTGGGATTGGGAAGAGACCCAGTACTTC. Protein product: CASSYTPTSGRAVFNWDWEETQYF.

This clonotype was detected only a few times. The rearrangement links TRBV29-1 to TRBJ2-1; 10 positions agree with TRBD2. Trimming removed 8 bases from V and 2 bases from J; junction bases left unmatched: 6. Germline V lookup: CDR1 SQVTM, CDR2 ANQGSEA. The CDR3 is 14 residues long. In DNA, the CDR3 is TGCAGCTATGGGACTAGCGAAACCTACAATGAGCAGTTCTTC. This sequence encodes CSYGTSETYNEQFF.

The chain uses TRBV7-3 and TRBJ2-3; perhaps TRBD2 as D (6 bases). V lost 1 base to trimming and J lost 11 bases, with 13 bases between them. This CDR3 is built from 13 residues. Germline loops: CDR1 SGHTA, CDR2 FQGTGA. CDR3 DNA sequence: TGTGCCAGCAGCTTAAATGGGGACTCGGGGCAGTATTTT. Its protein product is CASSLNGDSGQYF.

The genes are TRBV20-1 and TRBJ1-2; a weak D match, TRBD1 (6 bases). The germline V and J ends were trimmed by 4 bases and 4 bases, with 10 bases remaining between them. The length of the CDR3 is 12 residues. Germline-derived CDR1 and CDR2 are DFQATT and SNEGSKA (reference sequence). The chain's CDR3 is CSATGQTYGYTF. Here the CDR3 DNA reads TGCAGTGCTACGGGACAAACCTATGGCTACACCTTC.

On this clonotype: The junction departs from the called germline gene at one end, perhaps through a read error. The rearrangement uses TRBV4-2 and TRBJ1-5; D gene uncertain. The germline CDR1 and CDR2 sequences are LGHNA and YNFKEQ. The CDR3 is 14 residues long. As DNA, the CDR3 is TGTGCCAGCACCCAAGAACAGAGCAATCAGCCCCAGCATTTT. It translates to CASTQEQSNQPQHF.

This clonotype was seen only a few times. The V and J genes are TRBV28 and TRBJ1-2; the D is unclear. CDR1 and CDR2 from the germline V gene are MDHEN and SYDVKM. The CDR3 has 14 residues. Trimming took off 0 bases at V and 4 bases at J, with 9 bases between the two ends. The CDR3 sequence is CASSLWQDGYGYTF. For the CDR3, the DNA is TGTGCCAGCAGTTTATGGCAGGACGGCTATGGCTACACCTTC.

The J gene is TRBJ2-4, the V gene TRBV9; D call uncertain. The CDR3 covers 13 residues. Per germline, CDR1 SGDLS and CDR2 YYNGEE. The V and J ends lost 3 bases and 5 bases respectively, with 9 bases between them. CDR3 amino acids: CASSAINQNIQYF. The CDR3 DNA sequence: TGTGCCAGCAGCGCCATCAACCAAAACATTCAGTACTTC.

The V call is TRBV7-9, the J call TRBJ1-4; tentative D call: TRBD1 (5 bases). V lost 5 bases and J 3 bases, leaving 10 bases between the germline ends. This CDR3 contains 14 residues. CDR1 is SEHNR and CDR2 is FQNEAQ in the germline V gene (reference sequence). The CDR3 coding sequence is TGTGCCAGCAGCCTACTGGGGGCTAATGAAAAACTGTTTTTT. Translating it yields CASSLLGANEKLFF. Drawing the rest from reference TRBV7-9 and TRBJ1-4, the complete variable domain is DTGVSQNPRHKITKRGQNVTFRCDPISEHNRLYWYRQTLGQGPEFLTYFQNEAQLEKSRLLSDRFSAERPKGSFSTLEIQRTEQGDSAMYLCASSLLGANEKLFFGSGTQLSVL.

This chain joins TRBV27 and TRBJ1-1, with D hard to call. Deletions cut 7 bases from V and 0 bases from J, with 15 bases between. This CDR3 is built from 15 residues. CDR1 and CDR2 (germline): MNHEY, SMNVEV (reference sequence). The CDR3 loop reads CASKGRPAMNTEAFF. The CDR3 region has the DNA TGTGCCAGCAAAGGGCGGCCAGCCATGAACACTGAAGCTTTCTTT.

The rearrangement joins TRBV12-3 or TRBV12-4 to TRBJ2-5; D is ambiguous. The length of the CDR3 is 14 residues. V lost 1 base, J lost 5 bases, and 11 bases lay in between. The DNA for the CDR3 is TGTGCCAGCAGTTTAGGAGTTTACTCGGAGACCCAGTACTTC. It is translated as CASSLGVYSETQYF.

The chain recombines TRBV12-3 or TRBV12-4 with TRBJ2-5, with 11 bases identical to TRBD2. The CDR3 is 15 residues long. V shed 5 bases and J 7 bases; nucleotides not matched to a gene: 9. The CDR3 is CASSGLAGTSWTQYF. The CDR3 bases are TGTGCCAGCAGTGGACTAGCGGGTACTAGCTGGACCCAGTACTTC.

The chain uses TRBV11-2 and TRBJ1-5; D gene ambiguous. The CDR3 runs 11 residues. The germline V gene encodes CDR1 SGHAT and CDR2 FQNNGV. V was pared by 11 bases and J by 9 bases, with 14 bases between. In DNA, the CDR3 is TGTGCCGGCCGAAAAGGGCGGCCCCAGCATTTT. This encodes CAGRKGRPQHF.

The CDR3 region has the DNA TGCGCCAGCAGCCCCGGAGAGGCCAGCCGTCAAGAGACCCAGTACTTC. It yields the protein CASSPGEASRQETQYF. The chain couples TRBV5-1 to TRBJ2-5, with D hard to call. Germline V gene lookup returns CDR1 SGHRS and CDR2 YFSETQ. The V end lost 4 bases, the J end lost 2 bases, and 18 bases lay between the germline ends. This CDR3 contains 16 residues.

The genes are TRBV10-2 and TRBJ1-5; D unclear. The length of the CDR3 is 14 residues. Germline CDR1 WSHSY, CDR2 SAAADI. Between the trimmed V and J ends, which lost 5 bases and 7 bases, there was a span of 15 bases. Here the CDR3 DNA reads TGCGCCAGCAGTAATACCTACGGTGCCCAGCCCCAGCATTTT. Residues: CASSNTYGAQPQHF.

The chain employs TRBV21-1 and TRBJ2-7; the table assigns TRBD1, which was not confirmed against the DNA. TRBV21-1 counts as a pseudogene. The CDR3 covers 19 residues. The CDR3 loop is CASSALPDRGPPQTYEQYF. The CDR3 nucleotides are TGTGCCAGCAGCGCCCTGCCCGACAGGGGCCCCCCACAAACCTACGAGCAGTACTTC.